The 2 T cell receptor beta chains below all came from one sample that was sequenced in a study of human T cells and chemical hapten exposure. One entry per CDR3 protein results from TCRdb running MiXCR on the RACE reads. The table includes tens of thousands of distinct CDR3 sequences, about 9.3% detected once. Time point denoted: patch test 1, 2 weeks after DPC sensitization. Stated treatment: therapeutic diphenylcyclopropenone sensitization with weekly scalp DPC. The material sequenced was whole blood, taken in connection with sensitization to the hapten diphenylcyclopropenone (DPC). Source of these receptors: a woman aged 40 to 50 with alopecia areata. Some clones in this sample may be carry-over from other donors' samples.

In its sample, this clonotype was seen many times. The chain joins TRBV2 to TRBJ1-1; D remains unclear. CDR3 length equals 11 residues. V dropped 7 bases and J dropped 5 bases, with 8 bases sitting between them. Per the germline V gene, CDR1 is SNHLY and CDR2 is FYNNEI. Written as DNA, the CDR3 is TGTGCCAGCAAGAGGAGGACTGAAGCTTTCTTT. It specifies CASKRRTEAFF.

This clonotype was picked up many times. CDR3 coding DNA: TGTGCCAGCAGCTTAGAGGGGGGGGCCAGCACAGATACGCAGTATTTT. Protein sequence: CASSLEGGASTDTQYF. The chain links TRBV11-2 to TRBJ2-3, with D perhaps matching TRBD2 (7 bases). Germline assignment: CDR1 SGHAT and CDR2 FQNNGV. CDR3 length equals 16 residues. V was pared by 0 bases and J by 0 bases, with 10 bases between.